This T cell receptor beta chain was captured in a study of blood T cell repertoires in COVID-19. Overall study context: Whether acute or convalescent, the COVID-19 samples came from the United States, Italy and Spain.

Trimming cost V 3 bases and J 6 bases, with 12 bases left between them. The germline V gene encodes CDR1 SGHDN and CDR2 FVKESK. The length of the CDR3 is 13 residues. The study assigned cohorts using participant-reported clinical history. Recovered participants had two consecutive negative NP/OP PCR tests, healthcare professional clearance, or symptom resolution. Using immunoSEQ multiplex PCR, the repertoire was profiled, and TCRdb retains in-frame clones only, with some absent. In the table there are about 170,000 clones, roughly 88% of which are singletons. The rearrangement joins TRBV14 to TRBJ2-7; D is possibly TRBD1 (5 bases). The sample comprised PBMCs or T cells enriched from blood (not recorded which). The clonotype originates from a man in his fifties or sixties who had recovered from COVID-19. The CDR3 protein is CASSHQGWAEQYF. The CDR3 DNA sequence: TGTGCCAGCAGCCACCAGGGTTGGGCCGAGCAGTACTTC.